A single TCR beta chain is shown here with its context. The data were produced by immunoSEQ multiplex PCR, yet TCRdb's version contains in-frame clones alone and is incomplete. The table includes tens of thousands of clones, around 87% detected once. Losses at the gene ends were 4 bases for V and 10 bases for J; bases not matched to a gene: 14. This CDR3 has 17 amino acids. The germline CDR1 and CDR2 sequences are SGHKS and YYEKEE (reference sequence). The sample originates from a study of blood T cell repertoires in COVID-19. Looking at the study overall: Some COVID-19 samples were acute and others convalescent; all came from the United States, Italy and Spain. PBMCs, B-cell-depleted T cells, or T cells provided the cDNA or gDNA that made up the material.

The source is a male donor with acute or convalescent COVID-19. The chain couples TRBV5-5 to TRBJ1-6; 10 bases are shared with TRBD1. The sample comprised peripheral blood. DNA of the CDR3: TGTGCCAGCAGCCCACGCGTGGGACAGGGGCGGGGGTCACCCCTCCACTTT. Amino acid sequence: CASSPRVGQGRGSPLHF.